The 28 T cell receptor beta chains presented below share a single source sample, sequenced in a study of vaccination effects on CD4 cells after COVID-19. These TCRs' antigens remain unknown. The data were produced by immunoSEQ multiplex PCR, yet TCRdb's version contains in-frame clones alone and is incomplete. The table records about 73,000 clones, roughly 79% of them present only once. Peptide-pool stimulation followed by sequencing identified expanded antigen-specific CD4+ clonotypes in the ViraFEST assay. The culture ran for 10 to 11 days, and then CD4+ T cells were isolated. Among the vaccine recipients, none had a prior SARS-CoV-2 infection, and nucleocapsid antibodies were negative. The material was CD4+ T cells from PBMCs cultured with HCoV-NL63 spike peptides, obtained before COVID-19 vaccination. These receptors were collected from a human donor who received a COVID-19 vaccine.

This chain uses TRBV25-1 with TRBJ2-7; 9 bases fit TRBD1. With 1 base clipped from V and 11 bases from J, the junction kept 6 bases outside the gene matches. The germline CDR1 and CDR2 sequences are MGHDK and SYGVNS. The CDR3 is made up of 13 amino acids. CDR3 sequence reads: CASSESGTGRKYV. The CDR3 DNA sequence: TGTGCCAGCAGTGAATCCGGGACAGGGAGGAAGTACGTC.

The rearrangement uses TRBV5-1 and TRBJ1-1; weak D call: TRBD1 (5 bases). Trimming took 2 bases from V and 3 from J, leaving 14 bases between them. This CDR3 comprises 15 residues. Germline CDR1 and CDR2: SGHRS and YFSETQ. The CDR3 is CASSFGTSSDTEAFF. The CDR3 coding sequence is TGCGCCAGCAGCTTTGGGACTTCCTCGGACACTGAAGCTTTCTTT.

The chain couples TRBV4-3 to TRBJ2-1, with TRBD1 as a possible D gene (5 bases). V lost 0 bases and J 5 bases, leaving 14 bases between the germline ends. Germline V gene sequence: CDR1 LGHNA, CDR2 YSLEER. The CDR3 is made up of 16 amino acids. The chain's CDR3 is CASSQDGAGRNNEQFF. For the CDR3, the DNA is TGCGCCAGCAGCCAAGATGGGGCAGGGCGTAACAATGAGCAGTTCTTC.

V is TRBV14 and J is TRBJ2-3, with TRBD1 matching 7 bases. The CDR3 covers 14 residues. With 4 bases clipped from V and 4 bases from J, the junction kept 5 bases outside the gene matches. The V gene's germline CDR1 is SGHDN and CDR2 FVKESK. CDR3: CASSRRQGADTQYF. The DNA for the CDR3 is TGTGCCAGCAGCCGCCGACAGGGCGCAGATACGCAGTATTTT.

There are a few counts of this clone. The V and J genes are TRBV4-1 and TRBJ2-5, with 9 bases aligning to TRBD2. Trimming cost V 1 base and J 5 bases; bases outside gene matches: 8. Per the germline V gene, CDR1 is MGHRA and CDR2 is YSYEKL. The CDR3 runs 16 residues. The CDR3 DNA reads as TGCGCCAGCAGCCAAGCTTTCGCGGGGGGGAGGGAGACCCAGTACTTC. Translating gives CASSQAFAGGRETQYF.

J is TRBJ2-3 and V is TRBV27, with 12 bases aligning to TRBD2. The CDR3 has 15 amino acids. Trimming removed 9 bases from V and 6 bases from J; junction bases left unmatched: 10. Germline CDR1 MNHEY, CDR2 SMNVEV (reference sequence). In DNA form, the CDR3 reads TGTGCCAGATTAATCACCGGGACTAGCGGGGATACGCAGTATTTT. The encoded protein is CARLITGTSGDTQYF.

The CDR3 sequence is CAIGTNNQPQHF. As DNA, the CDR3 is TGTGCCATCGGCACAAACAATCAGCCCCAGCATTTT. V gene TRBV10-3 combines with J gene TRBJ1-5; D uncertain. The germline V gene encodes CDR1 ENHRY and CDR2 SYGVKD. This CDR3 is 12 amino acids long. The germline V and J ends were trimmed by 8 bases and 3 bases, with 8 bases remaining between them.

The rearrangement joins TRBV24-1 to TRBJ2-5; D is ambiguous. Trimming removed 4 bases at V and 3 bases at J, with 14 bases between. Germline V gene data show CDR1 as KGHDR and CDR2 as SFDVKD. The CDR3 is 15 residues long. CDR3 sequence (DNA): TGTGCCACCAGTGAGCATGGCAGTTTTAAAGAGACCCAGTACTTC. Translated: CATSEHGSFKETQYF.

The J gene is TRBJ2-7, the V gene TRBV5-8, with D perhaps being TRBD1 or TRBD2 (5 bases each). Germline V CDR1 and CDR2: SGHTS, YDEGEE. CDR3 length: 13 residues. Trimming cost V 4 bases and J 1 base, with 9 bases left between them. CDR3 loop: CASSVGASYEQYV. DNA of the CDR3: TGTGCCAGCAGCGTCGGGGCTTCCTACGAGCAGTACGTC.

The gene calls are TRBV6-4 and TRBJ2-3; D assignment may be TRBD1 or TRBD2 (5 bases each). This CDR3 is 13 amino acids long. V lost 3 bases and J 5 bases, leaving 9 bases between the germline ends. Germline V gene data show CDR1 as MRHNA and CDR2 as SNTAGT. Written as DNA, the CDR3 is TGTGCCAGCAGTGAGGGACGAGGAGATACGCAGTATTTT. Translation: CASSEGRGDTQYF.

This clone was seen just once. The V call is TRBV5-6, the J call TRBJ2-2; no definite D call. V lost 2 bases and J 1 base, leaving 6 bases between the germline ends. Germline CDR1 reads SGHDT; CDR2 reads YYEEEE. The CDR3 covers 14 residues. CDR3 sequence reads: CASSFKWNTGELFF. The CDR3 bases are TGTGCCAGCAGCTTCAAGTGGAACACCGGGGAGCTGTTTTTT.

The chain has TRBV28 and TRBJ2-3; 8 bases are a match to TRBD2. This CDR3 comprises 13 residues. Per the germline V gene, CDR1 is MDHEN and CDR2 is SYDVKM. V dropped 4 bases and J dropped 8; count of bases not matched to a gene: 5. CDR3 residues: CASSSTSEGTQYF. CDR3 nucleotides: TGTGCCAGCAGTTCGACTAGCGAAGGTACGCAGTATTTT. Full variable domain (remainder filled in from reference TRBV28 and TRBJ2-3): DVKVTQSSRYLVKRTGEKVFLECVQDMDHENMFWYRQDPGLGLRLIYFSYDVKMKEKGDIPEGYSVSREKKERFSLILESASTNQTSMYLCASSSTSEGTQYFGPGTRLTVL.

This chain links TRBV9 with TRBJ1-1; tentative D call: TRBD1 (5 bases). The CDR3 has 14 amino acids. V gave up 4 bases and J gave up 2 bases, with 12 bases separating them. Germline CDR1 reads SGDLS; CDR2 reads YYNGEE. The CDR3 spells CASSSDGANTEAFF. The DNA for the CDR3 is TGTGCCAGCAGCTCCGATGGGGCAAACACTGAAGCTTTCTTT.

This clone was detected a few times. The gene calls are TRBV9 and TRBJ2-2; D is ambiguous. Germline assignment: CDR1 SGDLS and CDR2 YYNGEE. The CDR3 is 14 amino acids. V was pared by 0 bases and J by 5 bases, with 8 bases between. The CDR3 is CASSVAQETGELFF. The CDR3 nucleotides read TGTGCCAGCAGCGTAGCTCAGGAAACCGGGGAGCTGTTTTTT.

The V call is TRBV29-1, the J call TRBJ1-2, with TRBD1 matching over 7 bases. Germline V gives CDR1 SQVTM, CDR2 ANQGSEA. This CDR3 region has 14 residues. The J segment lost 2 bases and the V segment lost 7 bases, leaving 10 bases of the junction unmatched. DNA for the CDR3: TGCAGCGCGCCCGGAGAGGGGGCCAACTATGGCTACACCTTC. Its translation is CSAPGEGANYGYTF.

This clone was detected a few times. CDR3 DNA: TGTGCCAGCAGTGATGTGGGGACAGCTAATGAAAAACTGTTTTTT. This encodes CASSDVGTANEKLFF. The chain couples TRBV25-1 to TRBJ1-4; TRBD1 agrees at 7 bases. The CDR3 consists of 15 residues. V lost 3 bases, J lost 3 bases, and 4 bases stayed unmatched. Germline V gives CDR1 MGHDK, CDR2 SYGVNS.

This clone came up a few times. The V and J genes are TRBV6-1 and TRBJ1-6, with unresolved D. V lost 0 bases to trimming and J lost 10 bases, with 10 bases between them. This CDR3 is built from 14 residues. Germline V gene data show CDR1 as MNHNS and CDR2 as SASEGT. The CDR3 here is CASSEAHRESPLHF. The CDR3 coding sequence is TGTGCCAGCAGTGAAGCGCACAGAGAGTCACCCCTCCACTTT.

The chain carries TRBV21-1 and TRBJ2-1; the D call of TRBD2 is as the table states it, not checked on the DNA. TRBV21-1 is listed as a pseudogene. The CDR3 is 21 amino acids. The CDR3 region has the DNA TGTGCCAGAGTCGACTCTCCGCCGCGGGCTAGCGGGGGGATCTCCTACAATGAGCAGTTCTTC. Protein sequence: CARVDSPPRASGGISYNEQFF.

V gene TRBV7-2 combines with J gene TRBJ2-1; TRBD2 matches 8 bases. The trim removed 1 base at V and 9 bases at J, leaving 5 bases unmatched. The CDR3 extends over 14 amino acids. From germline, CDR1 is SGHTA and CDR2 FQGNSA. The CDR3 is CASSLDRGGTEQFF. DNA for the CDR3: TGTGCCAGCAGCTTAGACCGGGGGGGCACTGAGCAGTTCTTC.

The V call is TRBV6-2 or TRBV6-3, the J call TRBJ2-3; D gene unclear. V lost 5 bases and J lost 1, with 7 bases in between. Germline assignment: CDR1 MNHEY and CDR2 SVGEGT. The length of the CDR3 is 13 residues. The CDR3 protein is CASSRFGTDTQYF. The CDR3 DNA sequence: TGTGCCAGCAGTAGATTTGGCACAGATACGCAGTATTTT.

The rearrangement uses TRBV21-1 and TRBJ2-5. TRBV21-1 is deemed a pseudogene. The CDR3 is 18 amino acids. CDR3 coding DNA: TGTGCCAGCAGCAAAGACCTTTTGGCGGAAGGGCTGAGGGAGACCCAGTACTTC. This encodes CASSKDLLAEGLRETQYF.

CDR3 residues: CASSRGTSGGRTDTQYF. For the CDR3, the DNA is TGTGCCAGCAGCCGAGGGACTAGCGGGGGTCGCACAGATACGCAGTATTTT. The chain has TRBV27 and TRBJ2-3, with 14 bases matching TRBD2. Germline lookup yields CDR1 MNHEY and CDR2 SMNVEV (reference sequence). The CDR3 has 17 amino acids. V trimming: 6 bases; J trimming: 1 base; junction bases outside the gene matches: 6.

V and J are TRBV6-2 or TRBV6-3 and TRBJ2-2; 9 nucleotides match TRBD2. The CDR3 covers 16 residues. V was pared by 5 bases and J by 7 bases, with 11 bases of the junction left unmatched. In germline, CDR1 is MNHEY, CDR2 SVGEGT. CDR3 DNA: TGTGCCAGCAGTCATCTAGCGGGGAGAAATGGCGGGGAGCTGTTTTTT. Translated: CASSHLAGRNGGELFF.

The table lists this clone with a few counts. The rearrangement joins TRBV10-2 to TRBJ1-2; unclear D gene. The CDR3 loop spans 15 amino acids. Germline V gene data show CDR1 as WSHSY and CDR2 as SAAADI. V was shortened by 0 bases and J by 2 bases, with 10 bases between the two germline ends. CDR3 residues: CASSESGTRNYGYTF. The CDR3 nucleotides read TGCGCCAGCAGTGAGTCTGGTACTCGAAACTATGGCTACACCTTC.

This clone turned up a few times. CDR3 DNA: TGTGCCAGTAGTCGGGACAGGGATCAGCCCCAGCATTTT. The encoded protein is CASSRDRDQPQHF. This chain links TRBV19 with TRBJ1-5; 9 positions agree with TRBD1. From germline, CDR1 is LNHDA and CDR2 SQIVND (reference sequence). The CDR3 sequence is 13 residues long. Trimming at V came to 5 bases and at J to 5 bases, leaving 1 base not matched to a gene.

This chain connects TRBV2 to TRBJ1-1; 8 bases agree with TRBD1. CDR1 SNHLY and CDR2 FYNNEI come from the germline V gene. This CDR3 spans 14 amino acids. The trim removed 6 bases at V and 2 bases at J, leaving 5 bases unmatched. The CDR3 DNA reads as TGTGCCAGCAGGGGGACAGGTCCAAACACTGAAGCTTTCTTT. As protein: CASRGTGPNTEAFF.

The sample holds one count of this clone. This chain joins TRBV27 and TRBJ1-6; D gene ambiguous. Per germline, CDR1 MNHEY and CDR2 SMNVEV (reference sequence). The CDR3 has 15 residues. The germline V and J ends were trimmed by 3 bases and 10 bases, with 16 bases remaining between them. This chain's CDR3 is CASSLRDVRSSPLHF. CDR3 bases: TGTGCCAGCAGTTTGAGAGATGTACGGAGCTCACCCCTCCACTTT.

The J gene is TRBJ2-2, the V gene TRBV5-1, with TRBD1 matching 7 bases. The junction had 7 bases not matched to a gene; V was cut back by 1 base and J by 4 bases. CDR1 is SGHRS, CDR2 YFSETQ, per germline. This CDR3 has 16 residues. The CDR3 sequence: CASSLWQGVGTGELFF. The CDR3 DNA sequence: TGCGCCAGCAGCTTGTGGCAGGGGGTCGGCACCGGGGAGCTGTTTTTT.